This TCR beta chain was obtained from a study of T cell repertoires in cytomegalovirus infection. Study at large: Recently identified HLA-C-restricted CMV epitopes and well-studied HLA-B-restricted CMV epitopes were used by the study. Indicated by public TCR beta signatures were CMV infection and matching HLA type.

Via MiXCR, TCRdb re-called the reads, giving one row per CDR3 protein. Here the sample spans hundreds of thousands of distinct CDR3 sequences, approximately 42% being singletons. The CDR3 has 14 amino acids. Trimming cost V 4 bases and J 1 base, with 10 bases left between them. Looked up from germline, CDR1 is SNHLY and CDR2 is FYNNEI. A remark on this clonotype: Its antigen is still unknown.

Study observations and caveats: Based on cumulative public TCR beta family frequency, carriers of CMV plus the relevant HLA were identified. The ex vivo response was dominated by HLA-C-restricted CMV-specific TCR beta clonotypes.

The rearrangement joins TRBV2 to TRBJ2-5; D gene unclear. The TCR was taken from a human donor in good health (CMV status not recorded). Some clones in this sample may be carry-over from other donors' samples. Sequencing used cultured PBMCs, obtained from culture after CMV antigen stimulation. The CDR3, as DNA: TGTGCCAGCAGTGTGGTCAGACTCCAAGAGACCCAGTACTTC. Translating it yields CASSVVRLQETQYF.